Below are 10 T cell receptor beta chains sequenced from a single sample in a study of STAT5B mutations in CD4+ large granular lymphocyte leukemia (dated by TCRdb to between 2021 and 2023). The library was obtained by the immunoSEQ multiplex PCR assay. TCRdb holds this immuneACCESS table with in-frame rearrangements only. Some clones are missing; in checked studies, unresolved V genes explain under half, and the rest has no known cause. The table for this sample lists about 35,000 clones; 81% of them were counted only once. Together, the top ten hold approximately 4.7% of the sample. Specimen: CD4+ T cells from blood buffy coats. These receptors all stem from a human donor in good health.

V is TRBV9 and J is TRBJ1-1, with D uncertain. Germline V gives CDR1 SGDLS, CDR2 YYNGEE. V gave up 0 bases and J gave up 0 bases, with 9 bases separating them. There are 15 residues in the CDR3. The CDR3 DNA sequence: TGTGCCAGCAGCGTAGATATAAGCATGAACACTGAAGCTTTCTTT. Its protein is CASSVDISMNTEAFF.

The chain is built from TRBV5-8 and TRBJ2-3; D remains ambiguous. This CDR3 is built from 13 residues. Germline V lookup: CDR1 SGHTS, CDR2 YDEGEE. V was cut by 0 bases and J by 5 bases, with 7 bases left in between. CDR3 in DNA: TGTGCCAGCAGCTTGGTTGGGGTAGATACGCAGTATTTT. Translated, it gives CASSLVGVDTQYF.

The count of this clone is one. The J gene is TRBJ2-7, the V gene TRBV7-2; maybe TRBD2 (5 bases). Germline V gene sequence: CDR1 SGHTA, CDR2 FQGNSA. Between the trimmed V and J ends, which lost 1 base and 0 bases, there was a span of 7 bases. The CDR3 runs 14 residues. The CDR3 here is CASSLGGVSYEQYF. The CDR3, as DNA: TGTGCCAGCAGCTTAGGGGGAGTCTCCTACGAGCAGTACTTC.

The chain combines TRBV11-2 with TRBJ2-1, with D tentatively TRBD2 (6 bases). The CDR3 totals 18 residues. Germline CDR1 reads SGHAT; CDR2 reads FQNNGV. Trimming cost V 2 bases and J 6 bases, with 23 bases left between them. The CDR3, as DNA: TGTGCCAGCAGCTTAAGGGGATTGCGGGACCCCATTATCAATGAGCAGTTCTTC. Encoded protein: CASSLRGLRDPIINEQFF.

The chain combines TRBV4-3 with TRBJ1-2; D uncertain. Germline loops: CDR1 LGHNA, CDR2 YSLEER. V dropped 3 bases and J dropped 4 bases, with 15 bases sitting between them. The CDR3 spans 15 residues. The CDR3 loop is CASSQPGSGFYGYTF. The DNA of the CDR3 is TGCGCCAGCAGCCAGCCCGGGAGCGGTTTCTATGGCTACACCTTC.

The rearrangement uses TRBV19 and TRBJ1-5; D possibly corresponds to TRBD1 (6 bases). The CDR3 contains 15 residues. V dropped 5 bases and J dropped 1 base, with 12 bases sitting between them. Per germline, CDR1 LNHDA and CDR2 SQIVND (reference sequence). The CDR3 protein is CASSQYRESNQPQHF. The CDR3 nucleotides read TGTGCCAGTAGTCAATACAGGGAGAGCAATCAGCCCCAGCATTTT.

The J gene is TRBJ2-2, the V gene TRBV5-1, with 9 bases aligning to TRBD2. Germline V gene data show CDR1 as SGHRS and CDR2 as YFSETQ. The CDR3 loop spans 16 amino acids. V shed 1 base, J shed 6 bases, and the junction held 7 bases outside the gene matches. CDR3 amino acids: CASSLSASGAPGELFF. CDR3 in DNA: TGCGCCAGCAGCTTGTCGGCTAGCGGGGCTCCCGGGGAGCTGTTTTTT.

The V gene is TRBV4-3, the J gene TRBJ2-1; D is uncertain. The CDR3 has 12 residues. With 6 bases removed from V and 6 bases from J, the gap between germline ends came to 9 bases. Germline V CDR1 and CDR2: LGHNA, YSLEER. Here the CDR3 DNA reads TGCGCCAGCAGTAACTATGTCAATGAGCAGTTCTTC. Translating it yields CASSNYVNEQFF.

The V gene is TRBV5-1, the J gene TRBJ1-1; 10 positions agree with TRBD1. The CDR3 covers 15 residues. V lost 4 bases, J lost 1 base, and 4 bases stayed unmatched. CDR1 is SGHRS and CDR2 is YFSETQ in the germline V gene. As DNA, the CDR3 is TGCGCCAGCAGCCTTAGGACAGGGGGGAACACTGAAGCTTTCTTT. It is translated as CASSLRTGGNTEAFF.

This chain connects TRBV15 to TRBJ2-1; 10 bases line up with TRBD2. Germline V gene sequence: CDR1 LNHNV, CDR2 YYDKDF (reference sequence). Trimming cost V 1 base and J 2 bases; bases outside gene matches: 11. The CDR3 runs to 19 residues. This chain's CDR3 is CATSRAPGIAGGPYNEQFF. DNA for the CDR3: TGTGCCACCAGCAGAGCCCCGGGAATAGCGGGAGGTCCCTACAATGAGCAGTTCTTC.